The clone carrying this T cell receptor (beta chain) showed up just a few times. Trimming pared 4 bases from V and 5 bases from J, leaving 8 bases between. The CDR3 runs 12 residues. Germline V lookup: CDR1 LGHNA, CDR2 YSLEER. This sample was taken from a study of T cell changes during pregnancy in multiple sclerosis. Method: immunoSEQ multiplex PCR; TCRdb's copy keeps in-frame clones and lacks some. Of 30,000 to 35,000 clones in the sample, less than 95% were seen once. This specimen consisted of CD8+ T cells from peripheral blood mononuclear cells, obtained in the first trimester of pregnancy. The sequence derives from a female donor with multiple sclerosis, enrolled in a pregnancy study. The gene calls are TRBV4-3 and TRBJ2-5, with a weak D call TRBD1 (6 bases). CDR3 nucleotides: TGCGCCAGCAGCCCAGACAGGGAGACCCAGTACTTC. Residues: CASSPDRETQYF.